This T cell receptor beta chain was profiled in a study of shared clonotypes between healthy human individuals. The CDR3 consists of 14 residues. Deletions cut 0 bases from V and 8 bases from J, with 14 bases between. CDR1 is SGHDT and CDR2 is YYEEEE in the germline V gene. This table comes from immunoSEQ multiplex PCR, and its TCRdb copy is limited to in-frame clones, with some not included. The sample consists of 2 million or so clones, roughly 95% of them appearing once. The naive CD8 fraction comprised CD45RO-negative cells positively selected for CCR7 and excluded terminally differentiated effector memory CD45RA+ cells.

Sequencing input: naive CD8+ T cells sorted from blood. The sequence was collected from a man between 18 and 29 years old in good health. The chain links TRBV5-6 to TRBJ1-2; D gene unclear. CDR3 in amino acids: CASSLAVIREGYTF. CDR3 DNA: TGTGCCAGCAGCTTGGCCGTCATTCGGGAGGGCTACACCTTC. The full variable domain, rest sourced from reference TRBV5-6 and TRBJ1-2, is DAGVTQSPTHLIKTRGQQVTLRCSPKSGHDTVSWYQQALGQGPQFIFQYYEEEERQRGNFPDRFSGHQFPNYSSELNVNALLLGDSALYLCASSLAVIREGYTFGSGTRLTVV.